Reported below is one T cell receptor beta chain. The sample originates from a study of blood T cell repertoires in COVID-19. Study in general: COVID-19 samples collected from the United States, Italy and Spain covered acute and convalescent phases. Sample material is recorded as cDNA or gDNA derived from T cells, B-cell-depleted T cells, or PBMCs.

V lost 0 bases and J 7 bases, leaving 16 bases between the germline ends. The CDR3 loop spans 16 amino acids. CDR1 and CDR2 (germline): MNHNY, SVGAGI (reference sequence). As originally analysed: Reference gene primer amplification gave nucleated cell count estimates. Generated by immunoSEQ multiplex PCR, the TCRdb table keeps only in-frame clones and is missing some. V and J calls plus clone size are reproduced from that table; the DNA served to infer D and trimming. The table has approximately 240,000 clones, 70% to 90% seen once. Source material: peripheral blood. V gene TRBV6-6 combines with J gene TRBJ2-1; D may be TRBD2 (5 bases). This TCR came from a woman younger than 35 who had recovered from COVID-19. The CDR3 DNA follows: TGTGCCAGCAGTTACTCGATGGGTCCGGGGATGAATGAGCAGTTCTTC. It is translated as CASSYSMGPGMNEQFF.